These 16 T cell receptor beta chains were all obtained from the same sample, sequenced in a study of cytomegalovirus exposure and HLA in healthy donors. The PCR ran on 60 Vbeta and 13 Jbeta primers. The table came from immunoSEQ multiplex PCR; TCRdb's copy has only in-frame clones and leaves some out. This sample yields 120,000 to 150,000 clones, of which 79% are seen a single time; 3.1% belongs to the top ten. The sequenced sample consisted of PBMCs. Receptors were obtained from a female donor in good health and CMV-seronegative.

The chain joins TRBV10-3 to TRBJ2-7; 9 bases align to TRBD1. This CDR3 comprises 13 residues. With 10 bases clipped from V and 5 bases from J, the junction kept 9 bases outside the gene matches. CDR1 and CDR2 (germline): ENHRY, SYGVKD. CDR3 region: CATTRTGENEQYF. The CDR3 nucleotides are TGTGCCACCACCCGGACAGGGGAGAACGAGCAGTACTTC.

The rearrangement links TRBV9 to TRBJ1-1; D not resolved. Germline CDR1 SGDLS, CDR2 YYNGEE. Trimming removed 7 bases from V and 1 base from J, with 11 bases in between. This CDR3 is 13 amino acids long. As DNA, the CDR3 is TGTGCCAGCGGCCCTCGGGGGAACACTGAAGCTTTCTTT. Amino acid sequence: CASGPRGNTEAFF.

The J gene is TRBJ2-1, the V gene TRBV7-3, with 11 bases lining up with TRBD2. Germline trimming cut 1 base from V and 4 bases from J; bases unmatched to any gene: 3. This CDR3 region has 16 residues. Germline V gene data show CDR1 as SGHTA and CDR2 as FQGTGA. Here the CDR3 reads CASSLSLAGGYNEQFF. The CDR3, as DNA: TGTGCCAGCAGCTTAAGTCTAGCGGGGGGTTACAATGAGCAGTTCTTC.

On this clone: Distinct nucleotide sequences in the sample also encode this CDR3. The chain couples TRBV6-1 to TRBJ2-7, with D possibly being TRBD1 (6 bases). Trimming stripped 9 bases from V and 3 bases from J, with 9 bases between. CDR3 length equals 11 residues. Germline lookup yields CDR1 MNHNS and CDR2 SASEGT. The chain's CDR3 is CASTDSYEQYF. The CDR3 coding sequence is TGTGCCAGTACGGACAGCTACGAGCAGTACTTC.

The chain is built from TRBV7-6 and TRBJ2-7; 7 bases are a match to TRBD2. The CDR3 length is 15 residues. The trim removed 2 bases at V and 3 bases at J, leaving 7 bases unmatched. Germline CDR1 and CDR2: SGHVS and FNYEAQ. In nucleotides, the CDR3 is TGTGCCAGCAGCTTATACGCGGGAGACGGCTACGAGCAGTACTTC. Encoded protein: CASSLYAGDGYEQYF. The whole variable domain, remainder taken from reference TRBV7-6 and TRBJ2-7, is GAGVSQSPRYKVTKRGQDVALRCDPISGHVSLYWYRQALGQGPEFLTYFNYEAQQDKSGLPNDRFSAERPEGSISTLTIQRTEQRDSAMYRCASSLYAGDGYEQYFGPGTRLTVT.

The V and J genes are TRBV7-3 and TRBJ2-2; the D is unclear. Germline lookup yields CDR1 SGHTA and CDR2 FQGTGA. Trimming cost V 0 bases and J 6 bases, with 11 bases left between them. CDR3 length: 15 residues. For the CDR3, the DNA is TGTGCCAGCAGCTTAACTGTGAGCGTAGCCGGGGAGCTGTTTTTT. As protein: CASSLTVSVAGELFF.

Sample share makes this clone medium-sized. This chain links TRBV9 with TRBJ1-1; TRBD1 agrees at 10 bases. The ends lost 3 bases at V and 4 bases at J; junction bases unmatched: 3. This CDR3 contains 14 residues. CDR1 is SGDLS, CDR2 YYNGEE, per germline. The CDR3 DNA reads TGTGCCAGCAGCGCCGGGACAGGGGCCACTGAAGCTTTCTTT. Residues: CASSAGTGATEAFF.

This rearrangement joins TRBV5-6 to TRBJ1-4; the D gene is possibly TRBD1 (6 bases). This CDR3 is built from 14 residues. Trimming left V 0 bases short and J 6 bases short, with 9 bases between. Looked up from germline, CDR1 is SGHDT and CDR2 is YYEEEE. CDR3 sequence: CASSLVAGDEKLFF. The CDR3 DNA follows: TGTGCCAGCAGCTTGGTGGCAGGGGATGAAAAACTGTTTTTT.

The chain carries TRBV27 and TRBJ1-5, with 10 bases that match TRBD1. The CDR3 loop spans 16 amino acids. In germline, CDR1 is MNHEY, CDR2 SMNVEV (reference sequence). V was pared by 3 bases and J by 7 bases, with 9 bases of the junction left unmatched. This chain's CDR3 is CASSFPDRGHLQPQHF. The CDR3, as DNA: TGTGCCAGCAGTTTCCCCGACAGGGGGCACCTCCAGCCCCAGCATTTT.

The rearrangement links TRBV4-3 to TRBJ2-5, with a weak D call TRBD2 (5 bases). V gave up 0 bases and J gave up 2 bases, with 10 bases separating them. The germline gives CDR1 LGHNA, CDR2 YSLEER. The CDR3 covers 15 residues. CDR3 DNA sequence: TGCGCCAGCAGCCAAGACCAGACGGGACAAGAGACCCAGTACTTC. Amino acids: CASSQDQTGQETQYF.

This clone was detected ten times or more. Other DNA sequences of this sample code for an identical CDR3. This CDR3 is CASSESGGGQPQHF. CDR3 nucleotides: TGTGCCAGCAGTGAAAGCGGGGGAGGGCAGCCCCAGCATTTT. This chain joins TRBV6-1 and TRBJ1-5; D possibly corresponds to TRBD1 (5 bases). Trimming cost V 2 bases and J 7 bases, with 12 bases left between them. The germline V gene encodes CDR1 MNHNS and CDR2 SASEGT. CDR3 length: 14 residues.

This clone showed up just a few times. The chain is built from TRBV6-5 and TRBJ2-2; D possibly corresponds to TRBD1 (6 bases). Germline V gene data show CDR1 as MNHEY and CDR2 as SVGAGI. CDR3 length equals 13 residues. V dropped 2 bases and J dropped 8 bases, with 9 bases sitting between them. CDR3 DNA: TGTGCCAGCAGTTACGCAGGGGCGGGGGAGCTGTTTTTT. Its protein product is CASSYAGAGELFF.

This clone was observed once. V usage is TRBV7-3 and J usage is TRBJ1-6; D uncertain. V lost 4 bases to trimming and J lost 9 bases, with 10 bases between them. CDR1 is SGHTA and CDR2 is FQGTGA in the germline V gene. The CDR3 extends over 13 amino acids. CDR3: CASSSNPSSPLHF. The CDR3 DNA follows: TGTGCCAGCAGCTCTAACCCCTCTTCACCCCTCCACTTT. The full variable domain, rest sourced from reference TRBV7-3 and TRBJ1-6, is GAGVSQTPSNKVTEKGKYVELRCDPISGHTALYWYRQSLGQGPEFLIYFQGTGAADDSGLPNDRFFAVRPEGSVSTLKIQRTERGDSAVYLCASSSNPSSPLHFGNGTRLTVT.

The rearrangement links TRBV9 to TRBJ1-2, with D unclear. There are 12 residues in the CDR3. V was shortened by 0 bases and J by 5 bases, with 5 bases between the two germline ends. Germline V lookup: CDR1 SGDLS, CDR2 YYNGEE. Written as DNA, the CDR3 is TGTGCCAGCAGCGTAGACGGGTATGGCTACACCTTC. Translation gives CASSVDGYGYTF.

The gene calls are TRBV19 and TRBJ1-2, with D possibly being TRBD1 (5 bases). The CDR3 is 16 amino acids. Germline CDR1 and CDR2: LNHDA and SQIVND (reference sequence). Trimming took 6 bases from V and 5 from J, leaving 22 bases between them. The CDR3 is CASSLRGSSRYYGYTF. DNA of the CDR3: TGTGCCAGTAGCCTAAGGGGCAGCTCGAGGTATTATGGCTACACCTTC. Combining the CDR3 with reference TRBV19 and TRBJ1-2 gives the whole variable domain DGGITQSPKYLFRKEGQNVTLSCEQNLNHDAMYWYRQDPGQGLRLIYYSQIVNDFQKGDIAEGYSVSREKKESFPLTVTSAQKNPTAFYLCASSLRGSSRYYGYTFGSGTRLTVV.

J is TRBJ2-7 and V is TRBV13; TRBD2 might be the D (5 bases). V lost 4 bases and J 2 bases, leaving 12 bases between the germline ends. Germline CDR1 reads PRHDT; CDR2 reads FYEKMQ (reference sequence). There are 14 residues in the CDR3. For the CDR3, the DNA is TGTGCCAGCAGCTCGACTATTCTCGCCTACGAGCAGTACTTC. Amino acid sequence: CASSSTILAYEQYF.